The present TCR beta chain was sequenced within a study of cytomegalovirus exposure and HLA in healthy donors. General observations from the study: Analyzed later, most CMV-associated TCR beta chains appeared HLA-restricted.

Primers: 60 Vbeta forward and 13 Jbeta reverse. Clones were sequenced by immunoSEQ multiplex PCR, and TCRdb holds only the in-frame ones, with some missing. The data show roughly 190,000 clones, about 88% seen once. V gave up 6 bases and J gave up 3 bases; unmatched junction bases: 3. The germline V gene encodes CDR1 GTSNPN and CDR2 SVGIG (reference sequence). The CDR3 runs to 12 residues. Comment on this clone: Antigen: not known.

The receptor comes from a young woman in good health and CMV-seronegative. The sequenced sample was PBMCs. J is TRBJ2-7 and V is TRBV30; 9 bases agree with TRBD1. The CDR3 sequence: CACRQGGYEQYF. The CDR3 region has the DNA TGTGCCTGCCGACAGGGGGGCTACGAGCAGTACTTC.